This T cell receptor (beta chain) was captured in a study of blood T cell repertoires in COVID-19. Study background: Nucleic acid was either cDNA or gDNA, and it came from T cells, B-cell-depleted T cells, or PBMCs.

Germline CDR1 and CDR2: ENHRY and SYGVKD. This CDR3 has 17 amino acids. V was pared by 2 bases and J by 0 bases, with 5 bases of the junction left unmatched. Participants were placed into cohorts based on the clinical history they reported. In the original analysis: Reference gene primer amplification gave nucleated cell count estimates. TCRdb's copy holds only in-frame clones and misses some; the assay was immunoSEQ multiplex PCR. The DNA was the basis for D and trimming; V, J and clone size are from that table. Of a few hundred thousand clones detected, 85% to 90% appear once; the ten largest clones hold less than 3.5%.

The sequence derives from a woman in her forties or fifties who had been exposed to COVID-19. The chain is built from TRBV10-3 and TRBJ2-4; 9 bases map to TRBD1. Sequenced material: PBMCs or T cells enriched from blood (not recorded which). CDR3 sequence reads: CAISEGTGILAKNIQYF. The CDR3 nucleotides are TGTGCCATCAGTGAGGGGACAGGGATTCTAGCCAAAAACATTCAGTACTTC.